This T cell receptor beta chain was sequenced for a study of blood T cell repertoires in COVID-19. Study details: Researchers got acute and convalescent COVID-19 samples from the United States, Italy and Spain. T cells, B-cell-depleted T cells, or PBMCs provided the cDNA or gDNA that served as material.

The CDR3 length is 13 residues. V lost 4 bases to trimming and J lost 8 bases, with 15 bases between them. TCRdb keeps only in-frame clones here, not all; method: immunoSEQ multiplex PCR. The repertoire holds 190,000 or so clones, with around nine tenths as singletons. Sequenced input: peripheral blood. The TCR sequence derives from a man between 40 and 49 years old with active or convalescent COVID-19. The chain carries TRBV5-3 and TRBJ1-2, with TRBD1 as a possible D gene (6 bases). TRBV5-3 is flagged as an ORF with uncertain function. CDR3 sequence (DNA): TGTGCCAGAAGCCCCAACAGGGTTAAAGGCTACACCTTC. Its protein is CARSPNRVKGYTF.